The next 27 T cell receptor beta chains were all read from a single sample in a study of T cell responses to AZD1222 COVID-19 vaccine. The protocol was immunoSEQ multiplex PCR, while the TCRdb copy is restricted to in-frame clones and leaves out a portion. The table records some 56,000 clones, 89% of them present only once. Source: peripheral blood, taken 28 days after the second AZD1222 dose. Receptors originate from an adult who received the AZD1222 COVID-19 vaccine.

The V gene is TRBV11-1, the J gene TRBJ2-2; the D gene could be TRBD1 or TRBD2 (6 bases each). The germline CDR1 and CDR2 sequences are SGHAT and FQDESV (reference sequence). V dropped 2 bases and J dropped 0 bases, with 10 bases sitting between them. The CDR3 spans 16 residues. CDR3 loop: CASSLNGGTNTGELFF. CDR3 nucleotide sequence: TGTGCCAGCAGCTTAAACGGGGGCACGAACACCGGGGAGCTGTTTTTT.

This rearrangement joins TRBV19 to TRBJ2-7; 7 nucleotides match TRBD1. The CDR3 runs 13 residues. Per germline, CDR1 LNHDA and CDR2 SQIVND (reference sequence). Unmatched junction bases numbered 8, after V lost 5 bases and J lost 7 bases. The CDR3 protein is CASSGDRADEQYF. Here the CDR3 DNA reads TGTGCCAGTAGTGGCGACAGGGCCGATGAGCAGTACTTC. Combining the CDR3 with reference TRBV19 and TRBJ2-7 gives the whole variable domain DGGITQSPKYLFRKEGQNVTLSCEQNLNHDAMYWYRQDPGQGLRLIYYSQIVNDFQKGDIAEGYSVSREKKESFPLTVTSAQKNPTAFYLCASSGDRADEQYFGPGTRLTVT.

The chain couples TRBV10-3 to TRBJ2-7; D tentatively reads TRBD1 or TRBD2 (5 bases each). The CDR3 spans 13 residues. The germline V gene encodes CDR1 ENHRY and CDR2 SYGVKD. V was shortened by 11 bases and J by 0 bases, with 14 bases between the two germline ends. This CDR3 reads CAVDRGSSYEQYF. The CDR3 DNA is TGTGCCGTCGATCGGGGCAGCTCCTACGAGCAGTACTTC.

This chain links TRBV12-3 or TRBV12-4 with TRBJ1-1; no firm D call. V was trimmed by 3 bases and J by 1 base, leaving 6 bases between them. This CDR3 region has 13 residues. The CDR3: CASSFTRNTEAFF. CDR3 DNA sequence: TGTGCCAGCAGTTTTACGAGGAACACTGAAGCTTTCTTT.

The chain employs TRBV10-3 and TRBJ2-5, with unresolved D. The germline CDR1 and CDR2 sequences are ENHRY and SYGVKD. The length of the CDR3 is 14 residues. Trimming pared 0 bases from V and 1 base from J, leaving 6 bases between. In DNA, the CDR3 is TGTGCCATCAGTGAGTCGCGGAGCCAAGAGACCCAGTACTTC. Its translation is CAISESRSQETQYF.

This chain uses TRBV19 with TRBJ1-1; D not certain. CDR1 is LNHDA, CDR2 SQIVND, per germline (reference sequence). There are 14 residues in the CDR3. With 1 base removed from V and 6 bases from J, the gap between germline ends came to 12 bases. The CDR3 region is CASSIGGMGAEAFF. CDR3 DNA sequence: TGTGCCAGTAGTATAGGGGGAATGGGCGCTGAAGCTTTCTTT.

The V gene is TRBV15, the J gene TRBJ1-3; weak D call: TRBD1 (5 bases). V was shortened by 5 bases and J by 0 bases, with 8 bases between the two germline ends. Germline-derived CDR1 and CDR2 are LNHNV and YYDKDF (reference sequence). The CDR3 contains 14 residues. The CDR3 DNA is TGTGCCACCAGCGCGGGGCGCTCTGGAAACACCATATATTTT. It specifies CATSAGRSGNTIYF.

The chain combines TRBV5-8 with TRBJ1-1; 8 nucleotides line up with TRBD1. The V and J ends lost 6 bases and 5 bases, in that order; junction bases with no gene match: 6. The germline gives CDR1 SGHTS, CDR2 YDEGEE. This CDR3 comprises 13 residues. CDR3 nucleotide sequence: TGTGCCAGCAAAACAGGGGGAAGGACTGAAGCTTTCTTT. Protein product: CASKTGGRTEAFF.

The chain recombines TRBV5-1 with TRBJ2-2; tentatively, D is TRBD1 or TRBD2 (6 bases each). V was trimmed by 6 bases and J by 3 bases, leaving 15 bases between them. This CDR3 spans 15 amino acids. Germline lookup yields CDR1 SGHRS and CDR2 YFSETQ. The CDR3 is CASTTGAGDTGELFF. CDR3 nucleotide sequence: TGCGCCAGCACAACGGGGGCAGGCGACACCGGGGAGCTGTTTTTT.

The CDR3 here is CASSLDYEQYF. CDR3 sequence (DNA): TGTGCCAGCAGCCTCGACTACGAGCAGTACTTC. V gene TRBV3-1 (or the pseudogene TRBV3-2) combines with J gene TRBJ2-7, with unresolved D. Trimming left V 4 bases short and J 3 bases short, with 4 bases between. The CDR3 consists of 11 residues. Germline V gene data show CDR1 as LGHDT and CDR2 as YNNKEL (reference sequence).

The chain has TRBV27 and TRBJ2-1; 9 bases are a match to TRBD2. The CDR3 extends over 16 amino acids. Germline V gene data show CDR1 as MNHEY and CDR2 as SMNVEV (reference sequence). V was clipped by 5 bases and J by 0 bases; unmatched bases: 5. CDR3 nucleotides: TGTGCCAGCAGTCCGGCGGGAGGGCCCTCCTACAATGAGCAGTTCTTC. It specifies CASSPAGGPSYNEQFF.

The CDR3 reads CASSGGYNEQFF. The DNA of the CDR3 is TGCGCCAGCAGTGGGGGTTACAATGAGCAGTTCTTC. The V and J genes are TRBV10-1 and TRBJ2-1; D gene uncertain. The CDR3 has 12 amino acids. Trimming removed 4 bases from V and 4 bases from J, with 5 bases in between. The germline gives CDR1 WNHNN, CDR2 SYGVQD (reference sequence).

J is TRBJ2-7 and V is TRBV5-1, with D possibly matching TRBD1 (5 bases). The length of the CDR3 is 14 residues. Germline V gives CDR1 SGHRS, CDR2 YFSETQ. The germline V and J ends were trimmed by 3 bases and 2 bases, with 12 bases remaining between them. CDR3 protein: CASSSAPGPYEQYF. DNA for the CDR3: TGCGCCAGCAGCTCAGCCCCAGGGCCCTACGAGCAGTACTTC.

The chain carries TRBV7-9 and TRBJ2-2, with D perhaps being TRBD1 or TRBD2 (6 bases each). The CDR3 sequence is 16 residues long. The germline gives CDR1 SEHNR, CDR2 FQNEAQ (reference sequence). V was shortened by 3 bases and J by 0 bases, with 11 bases between the two germline ends. CDR3 in DNA: TGTGCCAGCAGCTTCATGGGGGGCCCGAACACCGGGGAGCTGTTTTTT. This sequence encodes CASSFMGGPNTGELFF. The full variable domain, completed using reference TRBV7-9 and TRBJ2-2, is DTGVSQNPRHKITKRGQNVTFRCDPISEHNRLYWYRQTLGQGPEFLTYFQNEAQLEKSRLLSDRFSAERPKGSFSTLEIQRTEQGDSAMYLCASSFMGGPNTGELFFGEGSRLTVL.

This chain uses TRBV5-1 with TRBJ1-3; 9 bases align to TRBD1. Per germline, CDR1 SGHRS and CDR2 YFSETQ. CDR3 size: 16 residues. V shed 0 bases and J 4 bases; nucleotides not matched to a gene: 5. The CDR3 protein is CASSLGGQGSGNTIYF. The CDR3 DNA reads TGCGCCAGCAGCTTGGGGGGACAGGGCTCCGGAAACACCATATATTTT.

This clone has a single count. V and J are TRBV11-2 and TRBJ2-7, with unresolved D. Germline CDR1 and CDR2: SGHAT and FQNNGV. Trimming cost V 5 bases and J 3 bases, with 11 bases left between them. This CDR3 is 13 amino acids long. DNA of the CDR3: TGTGCCAGCAGCCGGGCCCGTTTCTACGAGCAGTACTTC. Protein: CASSRARFYEQYF.

The chain has TRBV7-2 and TRBJ2-3, with TRBD2 matching 13 bases. Trimming at V came to 4 bases and at J to 5 bases, leaving 6 bases not matched to a gene. The CDR3 contains 16 residues. Per germline, CDR1 SGHTA and CDR2 FQGNSA. This CDR3 is CASSSGLAGPRDTQYF. The CDR3 coding sequence is TGTGCCAGCAGCTCGGGACTAGCGGGGCCACGAGATACGCAGTATTTT.

The V call is TRBV19, the J call TRBJ2-2; possibly TRBD1 for D (5 bases). The CDR3 contains 17 residues. Germline CDR1 LNHDA, CDR2 SQIVND (reference sequence). Between the trimmed V and J ends, which lost 3 bases and 7 bases, there was a span of 21 bases. DNA for the CDR3: TGTGCCAGTAGTATCCACAAGGGGCGCTTGATAGGCGGGGAGCTGTTTTTT. The encoded protein is CASSIHKGRLIGGELFF. The variable domain in full, with the rest retrieved from reference TRBV19 and TRBJ2-2, is DGGITQSPKYLFRKEGQNVTLSCEQNLNHDAMYWYRQDPGQGLRLIYYSQIVNDFQKGDIAEGYSVSREKKESFPLTVTSAQKNPTAFYLCASSIHKGRLIGGELFFGEGSRLTVL.

This rearrangement joins TRBV15 to TRBJ2-7; D might be TRBD1 or TRBD2, each matching 6 bases. In germline, CDR1 is LNHNV, CDR2 YYDKDF (reference sequence). This CDR3 has 18 amino acids. The germline V and J ends were trimmed by 0 bases and 1 base, with 19 bases remaining between them. The CDR3 sequence: CATSRDRGTGHRSYEQYF. In nucleotides, the CDR3 is TGTGCCACCAGCAGAGATCGGGGGACGGGACACAGATCCTACGAGCAGTACTTC.

The chain has TRBV28 and TRBJ1-4; D is ambiguous. The germline V gene encodes CDR1 MDHEN and CDR2 SYDVKM. The CDR3 is made up of 16 amino acids. V lost 1 base and J 6 bases, leaving 15 bases between the germline ends. The CDR3 bases are TGTGCCAGCAGTTTATTCCCCGGGGTATCATATGAAAAACTGTTTTTT. Its protein is CASSLFPGVSYEKLFF.

This chain uses TRBV29-1 with TRBJ2-7, with D unclear. The CDR3 spans 12 residues. The germline gives CDR1 SQVTM, CDR2 ANQGSEA. V was clipped by 7 bases and J by 2 bases, with 12 bases between them. The CDR3 loop is CSAGVSTYEQYF. In nucleotides, the CDR3 is TGCAGCGCTGGGGTCTCGACCTACGAGCAGTACTTC.

This clone was counted between two and nine times. The chain has TRBV5-4 and TRBJ1-5; D gene unclear. V was pared by 0 bases and J by 10 bases, with 8 bases between. This CDR3 is built from 12 residues. Germline V CDR1 and CDR2: SGHNT, YYREEE (reference sequence). The CDR3 nucleotides read TGTGCCAGCAGCTTGGAAGGTGGCCCCCAGCATTTT. Translating it yields CASSLEGGPQHF.

The V call is TRBV7-9, the J call TRBJ1-6; D unresolved. This CDR3 is 15 amino acids long. The germline V and J ends were trimmed by 4 bases and 6 bases, with 13 bases remaining between them. The germline V gene encodes CDR1 SEHNR and CDR2 FQNEAQ (reference sequence). CDR3 sequence: CASSSRRGTNSPLHF. CDR3 DNA sequence: TGTGCCAGCAGCTCTCGACGGGGAACTAATTCACCCCTCCACTTT.

This chain links TRBV2 with TRBJ2-7; unclear D gene. The CDR3 runs 15 residues. Trimming shortened V by 3 bases and J by 9 bases, and 21 bases separated the two germline ends. Germline CDR1 is SNHLY and CDR2 is FYNNEI. The DNA for the CDR3 is TGTGCCAGCAGTGACCCCTCACTTCTGCAGGTTACGCAGTACTTC. Its protein is CASSDPSLLQVTQYF.

This chain connects TRBV15 to TRBJ1-6; 7 bases align to TRBD1. CDR1 LNHNV and CDR2 YYDKDF come from the germline V gene (reference sequence). The V gene end was trimmed by 4 bases and the J gene end by 10 bases; junction bases not matched to a gene: 7. The CDR3 has 14 amino acids. DNA for the CDR3: TGTGCCACCAGCAATGACAGGGAGTTATCACCCCTCCACTTT. It translates to CATSNDRELSPLHF.

The chain recombines TRBV4-2 with TRBJ1-2, with 9 bases aligning to TRBD1. This CDR3 has 16 amino acids. The V gene's germline CDR1 is LGHNA and CDR2 YNFKEQ. The V gene end was trimmed by 0 bases and the J gene end by 5 bases; junction bases not matched to a gene: 7. The CDR3 here is CASSQEPRTGVYGYTF. CDR3 DNA sequence: TGTGCCAGCAGCCAAGAACCTAGGACAGGGGTATATGGCTACACCTTC.

A single count supports this clone. V gene TRBV19 combines with J gene TRBJ2-5; maybe TRBD2 (6 bases). CDR3 length equals 12 residues. Germline loops: CDR1 LNHDA, CDR2 SQIVND (reference sequence). V gave up 0 bases and J gave up 12 bases, with 11 bases separating them. The CDR3 loop is CASSIEGGEEYF. DNA for the CDR3: TGTGCCAGTAGTATAGAGGGCGGGGAAGAGTACTTC.